This TCR beta chain came from a study of STAT3 mutations in large granular lymphocyte leukemia. Findings of the study overall: In T-cell large granular lymphocyte leukemia, about half of patients showed multiple immunodominant subclonotypes.

Each sample's TCRbeta library yielded on average around 41,000 productive templates. The repertoire was sequenced with immunoSEQ multiplex PCR; TCRdb's copy has only in-frame clones and lacks some. The sample gives around 4,700 clones, around 53% of which show up once; approximately 65% is in the top ten. This clone was counted between two and nine times. Its antigen is not known. Trimming removed 3 bases from V and 2 bases from J, with 11 bases in between. The CDR3 length is 15 residues. Per germline, CDR1 KGHSH and CDR2 LQKENI. This chain links TRBV18 with TRBJ1-5; the D gene is possibly TRBD1 (5 bases). This TCR derives from a male patient aged 50 to 60 with T-cell large granular lymphocyte leukemia. Some clones in this sample may be carry-over from other donors' samples. Material: peripheral blood mononuclear cells. In nucleotides, the CDR3 is TGTGCCAGCTCACCTCAGGGTGTGGGCAATCAGCCCCAGCATTTT. Translated: CASSPQGVGNQPQHF.